Sequencing of this TCR beta chain was carried out in a study of cytomegalovirus exposure and HLA in healthy donors. Study-level information: In a later analysis, it was reported that the approximately 120 validation repertoires had been produced on the same platform as the 670 or so repertoires belonging to the first cohort.

The validation cohort, a group of 130 or so subjects, included the donors and was separate from the approximately 700-subject first cohort. The study, taken as a whole, reports: Cytomegalovirus status was reportedly diagnosed by the classifier with high sensitivity and specificity. In the 95 to 150 validation repertoires, a later analysis found that first-cohort TCR clusters tended to co-occur.

Germline V lookup: CDR1 MGHRA, CDR2 YSYEKL. The CDR3 runs to 13 residues. V lost 3 bases, J lost 4 bases, and 9 bases lay in between. TCRdb's table, derived via immunoSEQ multiplex PCR, lists solely in-frame clones and lacks some. The profile shows roughly 240,000 clones, about 86% of them singletons. In regard to this clone: Its matching antigen is unknown.

The sample taken for sequencing was PBMCs. The rearrangement links TRBV4-1 to TRBJ1-2; possibly TRBD1 for D (5 bases). The origin of this receptor is a man younger than 35 in good health and CMV-seronegative. The CDR3 here is CASSQTGLYGYTF. The CDR3, as DNA: TGCGCCAGCAGCCAGACGGGACTCTATGGCTACACCTTC.